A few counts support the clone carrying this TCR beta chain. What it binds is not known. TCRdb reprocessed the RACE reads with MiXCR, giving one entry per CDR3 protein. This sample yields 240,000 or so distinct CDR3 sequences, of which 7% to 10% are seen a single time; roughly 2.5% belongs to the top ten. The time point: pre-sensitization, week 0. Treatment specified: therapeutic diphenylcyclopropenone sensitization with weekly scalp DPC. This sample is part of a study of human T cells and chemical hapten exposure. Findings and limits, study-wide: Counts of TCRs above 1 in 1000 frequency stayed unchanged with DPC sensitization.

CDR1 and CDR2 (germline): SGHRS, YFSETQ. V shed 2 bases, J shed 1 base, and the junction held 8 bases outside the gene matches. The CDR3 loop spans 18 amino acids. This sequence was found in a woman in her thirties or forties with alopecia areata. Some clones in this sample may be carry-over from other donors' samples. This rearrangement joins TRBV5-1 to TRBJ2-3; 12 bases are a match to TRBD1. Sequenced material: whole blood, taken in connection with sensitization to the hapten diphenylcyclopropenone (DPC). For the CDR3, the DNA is TGCGCCAGCAGCTTTTCGGGACAGGGGGCGAGGGGCACAGATACGCAGTATTTT. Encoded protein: CASSFSGQGARGTDTQYF.